This is a list of T cell receptor beta chains from one sample in a study of shared clonotypes between healthy human individuals. Assay: immunoSEQ multiplex PCR; the TCRdb copy retains only in-frame clones and omits some. The repertoire holds 450,000 to 500,000 clones, over 75% seen once, with approximately 11% in the top ten. Sequencing used PBMCs. These receptors all stem from a woman aged 35 to 49 in good health. Some clones in this sample may be carry-over from other donors' samples. Both conserved end residues are part of each CDR3. A D gene is named only where the DNA matches it firmly. Clone size, where shown, is once, few, many, or a class for clones that have expanded.

>TRBJ2-5|TRBD2|.|TRBV14
TGTGCCAGCAAGCGGAGCGGGAGGGCAGGAGAGACCCAGTACTTC
CASKRSGRAGETQYF
>TRBJ1-2|.|.|TRBV7-2
TGTGCCAGCAGCCCCTCGAACGGGGCAGCGTATGGCTACACCTTC
CASSPSNGAAYGYTF
>TRBJ2-3|.|.|TRBV18
TGTGCCAGCTCACCGGGACGATCATCAGATACGCAGTATTTT
CASSPGRSSDTQYF
>TRBJ2-5|.|once|TRBV30
TGTGCCTGGAGTCCGGGGACACTAGGGGGGACCCAGTACTTC
CAWSPGTLGGTQYF
>TRBJ2-2|TRBD2|.|TRBV7-9
TGTGCCAGCAGCTTATTTGCGGGAGTCACCGGGGAGCTGTTTTTT
CASSLFAGVTGELFF
>TRBJ2-2|TRBD2|.|TRBV28
TGTGCCACGACCATGGGGACTAGCCTGGTCACGGAGCTGTTTTTT
CATTMGTSLVTELFF
>TRBJ2-1|.|.|TRBV27
TGTGCCAGCAGTTCTCGGACAACGCGCTCCTACAATGAGCAGTTCTTC
CASSSRTTRSYNEQFF
>TRBJ1-1|.|few|TRBV27
TGTGCCAGCAGTTTATCGGGCGCAGATGAAGCTTTCTTT
CASSLSGADEAFF
>TRBJ1-5|.|.|TRBV10-3
TGTGCCATCAGTGGGAGCAATCAGCCCCAGCATTTT
CAISGSNQPQHF
>TRBJ2-7|TRBD2|once|TRBV6-6
TGTGCCAGCAGTACGACTAGCGGGAGGGCCCGATACGAGCAGTACTTC
CASSTTSGRARYEQYF
>TRBJ2-7|.|.|TRBV2
TGTGCCAGCAGTGCGGTGCGGGTCCAGTCCTACGAGCAGTACTTC
CASSAVRVQSYEQYF
>TRBJ1-3|.|once|TRBV2
TGTGCCAGCAGTGACTCTGGAAACACCATATATTTT
CASSDSGNTIYF
>TRBJ1-1|.|few|TRBV14
TGTGCCAGCAGCCTCCGGGAAGGGAGGGACACTGAAGCTTTCTTT
CASSLREGRDTEAFF
>TRBJ1-1|TRBD1|few|TRBV19
TGTGCCAGTAGTAGGGGAGACAGGGCCACTGAAGCTTTCTTT
CASSRGDRATEAFF
>TRBJ2-6|.|.|TRBV5-1
TGCGCCAGCAGCTTGGATTTTGGGGGCGCTGGGGCCAACGTCCTGACTTTC
CASSLDFGGAGANVLTF
>TRBJ2-2|TRBD2|.|TRBV29-1
TGCAGCGTAAGGACTAGCGGGAGGGGAAGGACCGGGGAGCTGTTTTTT
CSVRTSGRGRTGELFF
>TRBJ1-5|TRBD1|.|TRBV28
TGTGCCAGCAGTTTGAAATTCCGGTGGGGGCAGGGGGGTCATAGCAATCAGCCCCAGCATTTT
CASSLKFRWGQGGHSNQPQHF
>TRBJ2-3|TRBD2|.|TRBV7-9
TGTGCCAGCAGCCTGGGACTAGCGGGAGCCATGACGCAGTATTTT
CASSLGLAGAMTQYF